This T cell receptor (beta chain) was identified during a study of cytomegalovirus exposure and HLA in healthy donors. Overall study findings and caveats: In vitro checks showed that a few CMV-associated chains really do target CMV antigens.

As regards this clone: Its antigen is not identified.

Repertoires were generated with immunoSEQ multiplex PCR, while TCRdb's copy carries only in-frame clones and drops some. In the table there are approximately 160,000 clones, 85% to 90% of which are singletons. The donors formed part of the roughly 110-subject validation cohort, distinct from the approximately 670-subject first cohort. The CDR3 is 13 residues long. Germline V gene data show CDR1 as SGHNT and CDR2 as YYREEE (reference sequence). V shed 4 bases, J shed 0 bases, and the junction held 1 base outside the gene matches. The sample was PBMCs. The rearrangement uses TRBV5-4 and TRBJ2-7; 7 nucleotides align to TRBD2. The TCR was taken from a man aged 18 to 35 in good health and CMV-seropositive. The chain's CDR3 is CASSRDYSYEQYF. In DNA, the CDR3 is TGTGCCAGCAGCCGGGACTACTCCTACGAGCAGTACTTC.